This entry lists 6 T cell receptor beta chains sequenced from one sample in a study of blood T cell repertoires in COVID-19. The assay was immunoSEQ multiplex PCR, and TCRdb's table has in-frame clones only and misses some. The table has fewer than 70,000 clones, roughly 90% seen once. Sequencing was carried out using peripheral blood. Source of these receptors: a human donor in a cohort sampled during active COVID-19.

This chain uses TRBV27 with TRBJ1-3; TRBD1 aligns across 10 bases. The CDR3 sequence is 16 residues long. V lost 0 bases and J lost 2; bases outside the gene matches: 1. Germline V gene data show CDR1 as MNHEY and CDR2 as SMNVEV (reference sequence). In DNA, the CDR3 is TGTGCCAGCAGTTTATCGGGACAGGGGACTGGAAACACCATATATTTT. It encodes CASSLSGQGTGNTIYF.

The rearrangement links TRBV13 to TRBJ2-7; 10 bases align to TRBD1. Germline V gene sequence: CDR1 PRHDT, CDR2 FYEKMQ (reference sequence). V lost 0 bases to trimming and J lost 6 bases; unmatched junction nucleotides: 8. This CDR3 has 16 amino acids. CDR3 amino acids: CASSLGPGQGLSEQYF. CDR3 DNA: TGTGCCAGCAGCTTAGGGCCGGGACAGGGGTTGAGCGAGCAGTACTTC.

The chain recombines TRBV24-1 with TRBJ2-1, with 9 bases identical to TRBD1. CDR3 length equals 16 residues. V was pared by 3 bases and J by 6 bases, with 8 bases of the junction left unmatched. Germline assignment: CDR1 KGHDR and CDR2 SFDVKD. CDR3 amino acids: CATSDPGTGTVNEQFF. In nucleotides, the CDR3 is TGTGCCACCAGTGATCCTGGGACAGGGACGGTCAATGAGCAGTTCTTC.

The rearrangement joins TRBV25-1 to TRBJ1-1; 9 nucleotides align to TRBD1. V trimming: 5 bases; J trimming: 7 bases; junction bases outside the gene matches: 8. The CDR3 totals 14 residues. Germline V lookup: CDR1 MGHDK, CDR2 SYGVNS. The CDR3 reads CASSLGQGYFEAFF. Here the CDR3 DNA reads TGTGCCAGCAGTCTAGGACAGGGGTATTTTGAAGCTTTCTTT. The full variable domain, in which reference TRBV25-1 and TRBJ1-1 provide the parts outside the CDR3, is EADIYQTPRYLVIGTGKKITLECSQTMGHDKMYWYQQDPGMELHLIHYSYGVNSTEKGDLSSESTVSRIRTEHFPLTLESARPSHTSQYLCASSLGQGYFEAFFGQGTRLTVV.

J is TRBJ2-7 and V is TRBV5-4; D possibly corresponds to TRBD2 (5 bases). The CDR3 length is 14 residues. The V end lost 4 bases, the J end lost 1 base, and 12 bases lay between the germline ends. CDR1 is SGHNT, CDR2 YYREEE, per germline (reference sequence). The CDR3, as DNA: TGTGCCAGCAGCGTAGAGGGTTCATCCTACGAGCAGTACTTC. Its protein is CASSVEGSSYEQYF. Supplemented by reference TRBV5-4 and TRBJ2-7, the full variable domain reads ETGVTQSPTHLIKTRGQQVTLRCSSQSGHNTVSWYQQALGQGPQFIFQYYREEENGRGNFPPRFSGLQFPNYSSELNVNALELDDSALYLCASSVEGSSYEQYFGPGTRLTVT.

The chain combines TRBV4-3 with TRBJ1-6; the match to TRBD1 covers 7 bases. J was trimmed by 6 bases and V by 1 base; bases with no gene match: 9. CDR1 and CDR2 from the germline V gene are LGHNA and YSLEER. There are 17 residues in the CDR3. The CDR3 spells CASSQVSSGQPNSPLHF. The DNA for the CDR3 is TGCGCCAGCAGCCAAGTTTCTTCGGGACAGCCTAATTCACCCCTCCACTTT.